One sample yielded the 7 T cell receptor beta chains listed below, sequenced in a study of cytomegalovirus exposure and HLA in healthy donors. PCR used 60 Vbeta primers and 13 Jbeta primers. Repertoires were generated with immunoSEQ multiplex PCR, while TCRdb's copy carries only in-frame clones and drops some. The repertoire holds 250,000 or so clones, with roughly 91% as singletons. The sample comprised PBMCs. Receptors were obtained from a girl aged 2 to 10 in good health and CMV-seronegative.

J is TRBJ2-7 and V is TRBV7-2; 9 nucleotides line up with TRBD2. This CDR3 spans 15 amino acids. Trimming at V came to 4 bases and at J to 7 bases, leaving 11 bases not matched to a gene. From germline, CDR1 is SGHTA and CDR2 FQGNSA. The CDR3 DNA reads as TGTGCCAGCAGCTCAAAGACTAGCGGCAGGGGGGAGCAGTACTTC. Translating it yields CASSSKTSGRGEQYF.

The V and J genes are TRBV30 and TRBJ2-7; 11 bases match TRBD1. This CDR3 contains 14 residues. V lost 5 bases and J lost 2; bases outside the gene matches: 5. Germline V CDR1 and CDR2: GTSNPN, SVGIG (reference sequence). The CDR3 is CAWARTGGPYEQYF. For the CDR3, the DNA is TGTGCCTGGGCTCGGACAGGGGGCCCCTACGAGCAGTACTTC.

The count of this clone is one. The gene calls are TRBV5-1 and TRBJ2-3, with 8 nucleotides matching TRBD2. Trimming cost V 3 bases and J 3 bases; bases outside gene matches: 15. Germline CDR1 reads SGHRS; CDR2 reads YFSETQ. There are 18 residues in the CDR3. In nucleotides, the CDR3 is TGCGCCAGCAGCTCGGGCCTCGGGGGGGAAGGTTTGACAGATACGCAGTATTTT. Amino acids: CASSSGLGGEGLTDTQYF.

The chain uses TRBV4-1 and TRBJ1-2, with 7 nucleotides matching TRBD1. There are 14 residues in the CDR3. The V and J ends lost 1 base and 4 bases, in that order; junction bases with no gene match: 3. Looked up from germline, CDR1 is MGHRA and CDR2 is YSYEKL. Here the CDR3 reads CASSQVTGVYGYTF. As DNA, the CDR3 is TGCGCCAGCAGCCAAGTAACAGGGGTCTATGGCTACACCTTC.

This sequence joins TRBV11-3 and TRBJ2-1; 11 positions match TRBD1. The CDR3 spans 12 residues. J lost 6 bases, V lost 8 bases, and 0 bases had no gene match. Germline V gene lookup returns CDR1 SGHNT and CDR2 YENEEA. This CDR3 reads CASGTGGNEQFF. In DNA form, the CDR3 reads TGTGCCAGCGGGACAGGGGGCAATGAGCAGTTCTTC.

This chain joins TRBV11-1 and TRBJ1-1; 8 bases are shared with TRBD1. In germline, CDR1 is SGHAT, CDR2 FQDESV (reference sequence). The CDR3 loop spans 13 amino acids. The ends lost 6 bases at V and 3 bases at J; junction bases unmatched: 3. The CDR3, as DNA: TGTGCCAGCAGGGGACAGGCGGACACTGAAGCTTTCTTT. It specifies CASRGQADTEAFF.

This CDR3 is CASSRTSGEAFF. In DNA, the CDR3 is TGTGCCAGCAGCCGGACTTCTGGGGAAGCTTTCTTT. The chain employs TRBV28 and TRBJ1-1; no firm D call. CDR1 and CDR2 (germline): MDHEN, SYDVKM. CDR3 length: 12 residues. Between the trimmed V and J ends, which lost 6 bases and 8 bases, there was a span of 13 bases.